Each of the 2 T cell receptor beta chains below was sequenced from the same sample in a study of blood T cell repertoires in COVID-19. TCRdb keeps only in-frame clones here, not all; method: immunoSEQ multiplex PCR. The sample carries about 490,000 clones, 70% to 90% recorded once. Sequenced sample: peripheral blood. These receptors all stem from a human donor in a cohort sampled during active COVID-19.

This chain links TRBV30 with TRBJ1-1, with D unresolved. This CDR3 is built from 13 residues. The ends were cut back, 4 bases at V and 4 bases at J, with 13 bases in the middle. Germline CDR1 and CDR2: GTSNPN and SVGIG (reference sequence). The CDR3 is CAWNAALGTEAFF. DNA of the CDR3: TGTGCCTGGAACGCGGCGCTGGGCACTGAAGCTTTCTTT.

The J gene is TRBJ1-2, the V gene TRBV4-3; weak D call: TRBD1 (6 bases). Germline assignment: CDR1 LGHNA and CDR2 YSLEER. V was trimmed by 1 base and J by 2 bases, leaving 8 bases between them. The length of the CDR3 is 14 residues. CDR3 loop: CASSQVGGNYGYTF. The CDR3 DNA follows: TGCGCCAGCAGCCAAGTAGGGGGAAACTATGGCTACACCTTC.